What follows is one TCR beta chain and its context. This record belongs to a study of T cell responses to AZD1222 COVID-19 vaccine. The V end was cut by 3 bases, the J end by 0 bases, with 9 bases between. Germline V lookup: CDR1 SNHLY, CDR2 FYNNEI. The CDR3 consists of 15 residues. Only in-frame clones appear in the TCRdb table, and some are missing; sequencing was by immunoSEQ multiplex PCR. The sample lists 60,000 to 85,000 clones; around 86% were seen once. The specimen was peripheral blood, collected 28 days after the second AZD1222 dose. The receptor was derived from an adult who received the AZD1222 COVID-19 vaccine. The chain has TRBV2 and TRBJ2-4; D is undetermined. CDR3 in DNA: TGTGCCAGCAGTGAGATAGCCATAGCCAAAAACATTCAGTACTTC. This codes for CASSEIAIAKNIQYF.